This paragraph covers one T cell receptor (beta chain) sequence. Its specificity is unknown. CDR1 SQVTM and CDR2 ANQGSEA come from the germline V gene. This CDR3 has 13 residues. The trim removed 6 bases at V and 3 bases at J, leaving 4 bases unmatched. TCRdb's table, derived via immunoSEQ multiplex PCR, lists solely in-frame clones and lacks some. The sample records tens of thousands of clones, around nine tenths being singletons. Autoimmune disease history or systemic immunosuppression barred patients. This sample is part of a study of OX40 agonist ivuxolimab in advanced cancers. General study results and limits: CD4+ and CD8+ T cells in blood underwent clonal expansion by week 6 at 0.1 to 3.0 mg/kg.

The sequences come from CD4+ or CD8+ T cells sorted from blood, collected in a trial of the OX40 agonist ivuxolimab. This TCR was sampled from an adult with an advanced solid tumor such as melanoma, head and neck, liver or kidney cancer. The chain couples TRBV29-1 to TRBJ1-2; TRBD1 matches 10 bases. CDR3 sequence: CSVGTGDHYGYTF. CDR3 nucleotide sequence: TGCAGCGTCGGGACAGGGGATCACTATGGCTACACCTTC. Using reference TRBV29-1 and TRBJ1-2 for the parts outside the CDR3, the full variable domain is SAVISQKPSRDICQRGTSLTIQCQVDSQVTMMFWYRQQPGQSLTLIATANQGSEATYESGFVIDKFPISRPNLTFSTLTVSNMSPEDSSIYLCSVGTGDHYGYTFGSGTRLTVV.